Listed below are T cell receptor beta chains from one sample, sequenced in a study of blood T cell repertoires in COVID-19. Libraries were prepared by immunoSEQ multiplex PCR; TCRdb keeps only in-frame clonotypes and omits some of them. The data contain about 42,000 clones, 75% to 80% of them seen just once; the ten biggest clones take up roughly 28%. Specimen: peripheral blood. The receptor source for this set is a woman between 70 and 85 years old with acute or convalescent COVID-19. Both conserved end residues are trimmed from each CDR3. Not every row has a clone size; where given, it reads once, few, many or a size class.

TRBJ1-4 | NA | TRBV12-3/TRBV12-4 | ASSLSEKLF
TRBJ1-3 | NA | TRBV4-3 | ASSQDVGATGNTIY
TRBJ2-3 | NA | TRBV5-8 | ASSSGTDTQY
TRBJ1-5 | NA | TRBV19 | ASSMIGQINNQPQH
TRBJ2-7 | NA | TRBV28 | ASRSTGTGRSRYEQY
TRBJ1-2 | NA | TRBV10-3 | AISENGRFEGYT
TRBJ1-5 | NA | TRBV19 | ASTWAAKGGNQPQH
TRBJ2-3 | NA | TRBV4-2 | ASSQAGTSGPDTQY
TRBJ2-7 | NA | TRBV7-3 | ASSLNRTSYEQY
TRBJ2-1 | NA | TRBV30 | AWSGLAGFNEQF
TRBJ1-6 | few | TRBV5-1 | ASRREQGDGSPLH
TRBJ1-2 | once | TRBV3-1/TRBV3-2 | ASSPRAGINYGYT
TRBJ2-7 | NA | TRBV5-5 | ASSLTGGPDEQY
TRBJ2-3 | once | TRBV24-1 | ATSDLPAGGIPDTQY
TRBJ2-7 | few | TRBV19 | ASSLQITYEQY
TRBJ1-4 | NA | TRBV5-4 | ASSLMGTGPANEKLF
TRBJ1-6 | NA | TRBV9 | ASSLMGADNSPLH
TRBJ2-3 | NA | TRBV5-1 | ASSLASGRTDTQY
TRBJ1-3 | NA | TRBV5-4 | ASSLVGQNSGNTIY
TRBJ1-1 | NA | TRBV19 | ASGQGMNTEAF
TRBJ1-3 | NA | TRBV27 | ASSSGQVPSGNTIY
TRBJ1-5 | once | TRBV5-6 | ASSPGTGGNQPQH
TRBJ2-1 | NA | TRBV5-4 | ASSLKLAGGNEQF
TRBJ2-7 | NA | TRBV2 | ASSPQGIDEQY
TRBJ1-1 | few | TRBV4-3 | ASSQADRDAEAF
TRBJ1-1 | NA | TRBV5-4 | ASSRGGQNTEAF
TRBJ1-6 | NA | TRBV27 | ASSPTGQGNSPLH
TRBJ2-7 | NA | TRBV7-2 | ASTFGQGIWEQY
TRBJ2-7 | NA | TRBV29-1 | SVGLAGNEQY
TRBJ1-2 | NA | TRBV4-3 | ASSETANYGYT
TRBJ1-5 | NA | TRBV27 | ATREGQGNQPQH
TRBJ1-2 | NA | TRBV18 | ASSLSADRESYGYT
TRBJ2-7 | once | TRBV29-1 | SVAGQGNEQY
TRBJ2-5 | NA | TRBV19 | ASSMAGAQETQY
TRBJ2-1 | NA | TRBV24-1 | ATSDPPAGEQF
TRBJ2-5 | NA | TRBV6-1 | ASSEPSGGNEETQY
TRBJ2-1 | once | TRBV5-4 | ASSLLAGRGEQF
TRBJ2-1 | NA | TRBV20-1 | SASSGQESYNEQF
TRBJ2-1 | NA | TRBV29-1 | SVGVGAYNEQF
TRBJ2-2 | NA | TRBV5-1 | ASSPQEDTELF
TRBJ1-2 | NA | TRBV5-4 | ASSLAGGALGYGYT
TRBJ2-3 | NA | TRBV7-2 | ASSLDGGSTDTQY